The 19 T cell receptor beta chains in this list originate from one sample, sequenced in a study of blood T cell repertoires in COVID-19. The repertoire was sequenced with immunoSEQ multiplex PCR; TCRdb's copy has only in-frame clones and lacks some. The repertoire has approximately 210,000 clones, 70% to 90% of them found once; the top ten carry 5.1%. Material for sequencing was peripheral blood. The receptors here all came from a woman in her 70s with active or convalescent COVID-19.

This clone appeared a few times. V and J are TRBV2 and TRBJ2-4; the match to TRBD2 covers 9 bases. Germline CDR1 reads SNHLY; CDR2 reads FYNNEI. The CDR3 runs 19 residues. The V gene end was trimmed by 5 bases and the J gene end by 0 bases; junction bases not matched to a gene: 14. The CDR3 region has the DNA TGTGCCAGCAGTCCCTACTTAGCGGGAGCGGGGATAGCCAAAAACATTCAGTACTTC. Its translation: CASSPYLAGAGIAKNIQYF.

V gene TRBV9 combines with J gene TRBJ1-4, with 7 bases identical to TRBD1. The ends lost 4 bases at V and 8 bases at J; junction bases unmatched: 8. The CDR3 is 14 amino acids. Germline values: CDR1 SGDLS, CDR2 YYNGEE. The CDR3 sequence: CASSPGGSWEKLFF. The CDR3, as DNA: TGTGCCAGCAGCCCAGGGGGGTCCTGGGAAAAACTGTTTTTT.

This rearrangement joins TRBV6-5 to TRBJ2-2; maybe TRBD2 (5 bases). The CDR3 loop spans 15 amino acids. V was clipped by 1 base and J by 9 bases, with 15 bases between them. Germline V gene data show CDR1 as MNHEY and CDR2 as SVGAGI. The CDR3 loop is CASSYWSSQGRELFF. The CDR3 bases are TGTGCCAGCAGTTACTGGTCTAGCCAAGGCCGGGAGCTGTTTTTT.

This clone has at least ten counts. This sequence joins TRBV3-1 (or the pseudogene TRBV3-2) and TRBJ2-5; 7 bases align to TRBD2. CDR1 and CDR2 (germline): LGHDT, YNNKEL (reference sequence). This CDR3 is 16 amino acids long. J was trimmed by 6 bases and V by 0 bases; bases with no gene match: 10. CDR3 protein: CASSQDWRELGKTQYF. The CDR3 nucleotides are TGTGCCAGCAGCCAAGATTGGCGGGAGTTGGGAAAGACCCAGTACTTC.

The rearrangement links TRBV2 to TRBJ2-1, with 11 bases aligning to TRBD2. CDR3 length equals 14 residues. The germline gives CDR1 SNHLY, CDR2 FYNNEI. V trimming: 11 bases; J trimming: 6 bases; junction bases outside the gene matches: 9. The CDR3 DNA follows: TGTGCCTCCCCGGGACTAGCGGCTTCCAATGAGCAGTTCTTC. Translating it yields CASPGLAASNEQFF.

The rearrangement joins TRBV7-9 to TRBJ2-5; 8 nucleotides align to TRBD1. The CDR3 has 18 residues. Germline CDR1 reads SEHNR; CDR2 reads FQNEAQ (reference sequence). V gave up 5 bases and J gave up 3 bases; unmatched junction bases: 17. CDR3 sequence: CASSLGGGQGPIKETQYF. The CDR3, as DNA: TGTGCCAGCAGCCTTGGGGGCGGACAGGGCCCGATCAAAGAGACCCAGTACTTC.

The chain uses TRBV11-1 and TRBJ2-3, with TRBD2 as a possible D gene (6 bases). V was cut by 3 bases and J by 2 bases, with 9 bases left in between. The CDR3 runs to 14 residues. Germline CDR1 SGHAT, CDR2 FQDESV (reference sequence). CDR3 nucleotide sequence: TGTGCCAGCAGCTTTGCGGGATACACAGATACGCAGTATTTT. Its translation: CASSFAGYTDTQYF.

The chain joins TRBV2 to TRBJ2-1; D unresolved. Trimming pared 0 bases from V and 5 bases from J, leaving 11 bases between. Germline assignment: CDR1 SNHLY and CDR2 FYNNEI. CDR3 length: 15 residues. The CDR3 loop is CASSEAPNYNNEQFF. The CDR3 nucleotides read TGTGCCAGCAGTGAAGCTCCCAACTACAACAATGAGCAGTTCTTC.

V is TRBV28 and J is TRBJ2-3; D remains ambiguous. The CDR3 length is 13 residues. The germline V and J ends were trimmed by 5 bases and 8 bases, with 14 bases remaining between them. Germline lookup yields CDR1 MDHEN and CDR2 SYDVKM. The CDR3 is CASSRRYTGTQYF. The DNA of the CDR3 is TGTGCCAGCAGTCGTCGATACACGGGTACGCAGTATTTT.

This rearrangement joins TRBV4-2 to TRBJ2-1, with 8 positions matching TRBD2. The CDR3 runs 15 residues. V trimming: 1 base; J trimming: 3 bases; junction bases outside the gene matches: 2. From germline, CDR1 is LGHNA and CDR2 YNFKEQ. The CDR3 protein is CASSQALAGYNEQFF. The CDR3 nucleotides are TGTGCCAGCAGCCAAGCCCTAGCGGGCTACAATGAGCAGTTCTTC.

The chain has TRBV6-5 and TRBJ1-2; 7 bases map to TRBD1. This CDR3 is built from 12 residues. V lost 8 bases, J lost 7 bases, and 7 bases stayed unmatched. Germline V gene sequence: CDR1 MNHEY, CDR2 SVGAGI. The CDR3 sequence is CASFGKGAGYTF. As DNA, the CDR3 is TGTGCCAGCTTTGGAAAGGGGGCTGGCTACACCTTC.

The chain couples TRBV7-9 to TRBJ1-4, with D perhaps TRBD1 (6 bases). The ends were cut back, 1 base at V and 8 bases at J, with 14 bases in the middle. Germline lookup yields CDR1 SEHNR and CDR2 FQNEAQ (reference sequence). The CDR3 runs to 15 residues. CDR3 loop: CASSLDGGSFEKLFF. CDR3 bases: TGTGCCAGCAGCTTAGATGGGGGCTCTTTCGAAAAACTGTTTTTT.

V usage is TRBV11-1 and J usage is TRBJ2-5; D is perhaps TRBD2 (6 bases). CDR1 SGHAT and CDR2 FQDESV come from the germline V gene (reference sequence). The CDR3 extends over 13 amino acids. V shed 5 bases and J shed 5 bases, with 12 bases lying between them. DNA for the CDR3: TGTGCCAGCAGCCTGGGGGGTTGGGAGACCCAGTACTTC. This translates into CASSLGGWETQYF.

This clone has only a few counts. This sequence joins TRBV4-1 and TRBJ2-1, with 7 bases matching TRBD2. Germline V CDR1 and CDR2: MGHRA, YSYEKL. V shed 4 bases and J 6 bases; nucleotides not matched to a gene: 15. The CDR3 runs 17 residues. CDR3 DNA: TGCGCCAGCAGCCCAAACGCCCAGGCTAGCGGTGTCAATGAGCAGTTCTTC. It encodes CASSPNAQASGVNEQFF.

The rearrangement joins TRBV6-4 to TRBJ2-2, with 7 bases fitting TRBD2. V lost 7 bases, J lost 0 bases, and 8 bases stayed unmatched. Germline CDR1 is MRHNA and CDR2 is SNTAGT. The CDR3 spans 16 residues. In DNA form, the CDR3 reads TGTGCCAGCATAGGGAGGGGCCGATCGAACACCGGGGAGCTGTTTTTT. Translation: CASIGRGRSNTGELFF.

The rearrangement uses TRBV14 and TRBJ2-1, with 13 bases aligning to TRBD2. With V trimmed by 4 bases and J by 5 bases, 5 bases remained unmatched. Germline lookup yields CDR1 SGHDN and CDR2 FVKESK. This CDR3 has 16 amino acids. CDR3 sequence reads: CASSRLAGGYDNEQFF. CDR3 in DNA: TGTGCCAGCAGCCGACTAGCGGGAGGATACGACAATGAGCAGTTCTTC.

The CDR3 loop is CASSLEEGNNSPLHF. Written as DNA, the CDR3 is TGTGCCAGCAGCTTAGAGGAGGGTAATAATTCACCCCTCCACTTT. The chain links TRBV7-6 to TRBJ1-6, with no clear D. The length of the CDR3 is 15 residues. Trimming took 1 base from V and 5 from J, leaving 9 bases between them. Per germline, CDR1 SGHVS and CDR2 FNYEAQ. The whole variable domain, remainder taken from reference TRBV7-6 and TRBJ1-6, is GAGVSQSPRYKVTKRGQDVALRCDPISGHVSLYWYRQALGQGPEFLTYFNYEAQQDKSGLPNDRFSAERPEGSISTLTIQRTEQRDSAMYRCASSLEEGNNSPLHFGNGTRLTVT.

J is TRBJ2-7 and V is TRBV6-5; D is unresolved. This CDR3 region has 13 residues. Germline loops: CDR1 MNHEY, CDR2 SVGAGI. The V end lost 6 bases, the J end lost 2 bases, and 11 bases lay between the germline ends. The CDR3 spells CASSSTPTYEQYF. CDR3 sequence (DNA): TGTGCCAGCAGCTCGACTCCGACCTACGAGCAGTACTTC.

The chain joins TRBV7-2 to TRBJ1-1; D possibly corresponds to TRBD1 (6 bases). Trimming took 3 bases from V and 1 from J, leaving 9 bases between them. Germline V gene sequence: CDR1 SGHTA, CDR2 FQGNSA. The length of the CDR3 is 14 residues. The CDR3 bases are TGTGCCAGCAGCTTCAGGGGTGGGAACACTGAAGCTTTCTTT. Residues: CASSFRGGNTEAFF.